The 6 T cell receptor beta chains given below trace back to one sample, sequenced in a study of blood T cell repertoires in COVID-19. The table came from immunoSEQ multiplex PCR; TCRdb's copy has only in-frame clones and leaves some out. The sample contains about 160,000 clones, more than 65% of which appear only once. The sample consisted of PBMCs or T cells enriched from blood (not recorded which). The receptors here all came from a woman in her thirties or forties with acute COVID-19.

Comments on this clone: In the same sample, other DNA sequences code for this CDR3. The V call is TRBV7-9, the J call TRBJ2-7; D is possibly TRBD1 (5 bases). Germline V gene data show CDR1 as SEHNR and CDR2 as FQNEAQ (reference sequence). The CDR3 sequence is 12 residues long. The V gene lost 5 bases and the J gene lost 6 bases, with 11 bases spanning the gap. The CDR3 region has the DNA TGTGCCAGCAGCCTTGACAGTTTCGAGCAGTACTTC. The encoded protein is CASSLDSFEQYF.

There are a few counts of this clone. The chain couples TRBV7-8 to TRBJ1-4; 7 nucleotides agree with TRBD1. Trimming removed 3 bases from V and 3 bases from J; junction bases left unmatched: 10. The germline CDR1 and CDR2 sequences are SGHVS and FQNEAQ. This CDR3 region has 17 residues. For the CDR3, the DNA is TGTGCCAGCAGCTTGAGAACAGGGGAAGGGCCTAATGAAAAACTGTTTTTT. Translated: CASSLRTGEGPNEKLFF. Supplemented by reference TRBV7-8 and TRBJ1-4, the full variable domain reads GAGVSQSPRYKVAKRGQDVALRCDPISGHVSLFWYQQALGQGPEFLTYFQNEAQLDKSGLPSDRFFAERPEGSVSTLKIQRTQQEDSAVYLCASSLRTGEGPNEKLFFGSGTQLSVL.

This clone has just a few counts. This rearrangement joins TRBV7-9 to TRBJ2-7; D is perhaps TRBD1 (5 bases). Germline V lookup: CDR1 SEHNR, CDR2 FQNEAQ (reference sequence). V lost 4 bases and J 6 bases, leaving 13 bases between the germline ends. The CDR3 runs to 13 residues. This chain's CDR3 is CASSSQVWGEQYF. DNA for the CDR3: TGTGCCAGCAGCTCACAGGTCTGGGGCGAGCAGTACTTC.

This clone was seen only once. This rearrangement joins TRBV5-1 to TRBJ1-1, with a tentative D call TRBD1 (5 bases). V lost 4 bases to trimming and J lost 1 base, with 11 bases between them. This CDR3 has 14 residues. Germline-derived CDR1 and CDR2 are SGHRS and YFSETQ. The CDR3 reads CASSAPGQNTEAFF. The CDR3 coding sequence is TGCGCCAGCAGCGCCCCCGGACAGAACACTGAAGCTTTCTTT.

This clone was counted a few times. CDR3 amino acids: CASRRGSNEKLFF. DNA for the CDR3: TGCGCCAGCAGGAGAGGGTCTAATGAAAAACTGTTTTTT. This sequence joins TRBV10-2 and TRBJ1-4; the D is unclear. The CDR3 runs 13 residues. V was pared by 6 bases and J by 3 bases, with 8 bases between. Per the germline V gene, CDR1 is WSHSY and CDR2 is SAAADI.

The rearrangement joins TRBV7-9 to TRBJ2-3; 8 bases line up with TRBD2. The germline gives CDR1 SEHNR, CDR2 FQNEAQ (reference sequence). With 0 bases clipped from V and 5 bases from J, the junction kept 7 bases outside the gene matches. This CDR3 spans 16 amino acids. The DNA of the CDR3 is TGTGCCAGCAGCTTAGCGAGCGGGAGAGGGGGAGATACGCAGTATTTT. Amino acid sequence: CASSLASGRGGDTQYF.